Listed below are T cell receptor beta chains from one sample, sequenced in a study of CD8 T cells in Susac syndrome. Each CDR3 protein gets one entry after TCRdb re-called the immunoSEQ multiplex PCR reads with MiXCR. The sample yields about 120,000 distinct CDR3 sequences, 85% to 95% seen once. Material for sequencing was CD8+ T cells from PBMCs. All receptors come from a human donor in good health. Each CDR3 is given with its conserved first and last residue. The order of the fields is CDR3 protein, CDR3 DNA, V gene, clone size, J gene, CDR3 length, D gene. The D gene is left open where the match is weak. The size of a clone is reported for some rows only, either as once, few or many, or as a class for expanded clones.

CDR3: CASSLYGQNNEQFF
DNA: TGTGCCAGCAGCCTATACGGACAGAACAATGAGCAGTTCTTC
V: TRBV11-1
size: NA
J: TRBJ2-1
length: 14
D: NA

CDR3: CASSLDPRSSYNEQFF
DNA: TGCGCCAGCAGCTTGGACCCGAGAAGCTCCTACAATGAGCAGTTCTTC
V: TRBV5-1
size: once
J: TRBJ2-1
length: 16
D: NA

CDR3: CATRNQGQGAHTEAFF
DNA: TGTGCCACCAGGAACCAAGGACAGGGGGCCCACACTGAAGCTTTCTTT
V: TRBV15
size: NA
J: TRBJ1-1
length: 16
D: TRBD1

CDR3: CASSLGRTSGRLPIETYNEQFF
DNA: TGTGCCAGCAGCTTAGGGCGGACTAGCGGGAGGCTCCCTATTGAAACCTACAATGAGCAGTTCTTC
V: TRBV7-8
size: NA
J: TRBJ2-1
length: 22
D: TRBD2

CDR3: CASSSEGTGANVLTF
DNA: TGTGCCAGCAGCTCCGAGGGGACTGGGGCCAACGTCCTGACTTTC
V: TRBV7-6
size: NA
J: TRBJ2-6
length: 15
D: NA

CDR3: CASSLSMRGLGTEAFF
DNA: TGTGCCAGCAGTTTATCGATGCGGGGGCTGGGCACTGAAGCTTTCTTT
V: TRBV27
size: NA
J: TRBJ1-1
length: 16
D: NA

CDR3: CASGLGARDTEAFF
DNA: TGTGCCAGCGGATTAGGGGCGCGGGATACTGAAGCTTTCTTT
V: TRBV27
size: NA
J: TRBJ1-1
length: 14
D: NA

CDR3: CASFTGDEAFF
DNA: TGTGCCAGTTTTACAGGGGATGAAGCTTTCTTT
V: TRBV19
size: NA
J: TRBJ1-1
length: 11
D: TRBD1

CDR3: CASSLLSGAGGYTF
DNA: TGTGCCAGCAGCTTGTTGTCCGGGGCTGGAGGCTACACCTTC
V: TRBV5-4
size: NA
J: TRBJ1-2
length: 14
D: NA

CDR3: CASSYREGTETQYF
DNA: TGTGCCAGCAGTTACCGGGAGGGCACGGAGACCCAGTACTTC
V: TRBV6-2/TRBV6-3
size: NA
J: TRBJ2-5
length: 14
D: TRBD2

CDR3: CSARDAPGDSGRSGNTIYF
DNA: TGCAGTGCTAGAGATGCCCCTGGGGACTCGGGAAGGTCTGGAAACACCATATATTTT
V: TRBV20-1
size: NA
J: TRBJ1-3
length: 19
D: NA

CDR3: CSAPAGLAGARTYEQYF
DNA: TGCAGTGCCCCGGCGGGTCTAGCGGGAGCAAGGACCTACGAGCAGTACTTC
V: TRBV20-1
size: NA
J: TRBJ2-7
length: 17
D: TRBD2

CDR3: CSAPTVSSSSEKLFF
DNA: TGCAGTGCTCCGACGGTGTCGTCGAGTAGTGAAAAACTGTTTTTT
V: TRBV20-1
size: NA
J: TRBJ1-4
length: 15
D: NA

CDR3: CASSQSINSGGRGSNQPQHF
DNA: TGCGCCAGCAGTCAATCCATAAATTCAGGCGGCAGGGGTAGCAATCAGCCCCAGCATTTT
V: TRBV23-1
size: NA
J: TRBJ1-5
length: 20
D: NA

CDR3: CASSQTRRFQETQYF
DNA: TGTGCCAGCAGCCAAACGCGGAGATTCCAAGAGACCCAGTACTTC
V: TRBV14
size: NA
J: TRBJ2-5
length: 15
D: NA

CDR3: CASSEQSGGATETQYF
DNA: TGTGCCAGCAGTGAACAAAGCGGGGGGGCCACAGAGACCCAGTACTTC
V: TRBV25-1
size: NA
J: TRBJ2-5
length: 16
D: TRBD2

CDR3: CASSQDGPGGYTGELFF
DNA: TGTGCCAGCAGCCAAGATGGACCGGGGGGGTACACCGGGGAGCTGTTTTTT
V: TRBV3-1
size: NA
J: TRBJ2-2
length: 17
D: TRBD2

CDR3: CASSTSGRGNEQFF
DNA: TGTGCCAGTAGTACTAGCGGGAGGGGCAATGAGCAGTTCTTC
V: TRBV19
size: NA
J: TRBJ2-1
length: 14
D: TRBD2

CDR3: CASSHSRLTGGSSSTF
DNA: TGTGCCAGCAGTCACTCTCGACTGACAGGGGGCTCGAGCAGTACCTTC
V: TRBV12-3/TRBV12-4
size: NA
J: TRBJ2-7
length: 16
D: TRBD1

CDR3: CASSDPSGIYNEQFF
DNA: TGCGCCAGCAGTGATCCCAGCGGGATCTACAATGAGCAGTTCTTC
V: TRBV10-2
size: NA
J: TRBJ2-1
length: 15
D: TRBD2

CDR3: CASSLVGSLPGGIAEAFF
DNA: TGTGCCAGCAGCTTAGTAGGGAGCTTGCCAGGAGGGATAGCTGAAGCTTTCTTT
V: TRBV7-2
size: NA
J: TRBJ1-1
length: 18
D: NA

CDR3: CASSIERTGRYEQYF
DNA: TGTGCCAGCAGCATCGAGAGAACTGGACGCTACGAGCAGTACTTC
V: TRBV7-2
size: NA
J: TRBJ2-7
length: 15
D: NA

CDR3: CSATSGMKETQYF
DNA: TGCAGCGCGACTAGCGGGATGAAAGAGACCCAGTACTTC
V: TRBV29-1
size: NA
J: TRBJ2-5
length: 13
D: TRBD2

CDR3: CASSLEGHSAELFF
DNA: TGTGCCAGCAGCTTGGAGGGACACTCGGCGGAACTGTTTTTT
V: TRBV5-4
size: NA
J: TRBJ1-4
length: 14
D: NA

CDR3: CASSQDRTGGLGNTIYF
DNA: TGTGCCAGCAGCCAAGACCGGACAGGGGGTCTTGGAAACACCATATATTTT
V: TRBV14
size: NA
J: TRBJ1-3
length: 17
D: TRBD1

CDR3: CASSYVQRSYNEQFF
DNA: TGTGCCAGCAGTTACGTACAGCGCTCCTACAATGAGCAGTTCTTC
V: TRBV6-2/TRBV6-3
size: NA
J: TRBJ2-1
length: 15
D: NA

CDR3: CASSGTGYYGYTF
DNA: TGTGCCAGCAGCGGAACAGGGTACTACGGCTACACCTTC
V: TRBV2
size: NA
J: TRBJ1-2
length: 13
D: NA

CDR3: CASSIGTSGSYEQYF
DNA: TGTGCCAGCAGCATAGGGACTAGCGGCTCCTACGAGCAGTACTTC
V: TRBV7-9
size: NA
J: TRBJ2-7
length: 15
D: TRBD2

CDR3: CASSLRGRGQYEQYF
DNA: TGTGCCAGCAGCCTAAGGGGCAGGGGTCAGTACGAGCAGTACTTC
V: TRBV13
size: NA
J: TRBJ2-7
length: 15
D: NA

CDR3: CATSRTGGTGNTEAFF
DNA: TGTGCCACCAGCAGAACCGGAGGGACAGGGAACACTGAAGCTTTCTTT
V: TRBV15
size: NA
J: TRBJ1-1
length: 16
D: TRBD1

CDR3: CASSGQGNTEAFF
DNA: TGTGCCAGCTCGGGCCAGGGGAACACTGAAGCTTTCTTT
V: TRBV18
size: few
J: TRBJ1-1
length: 13
D: NA